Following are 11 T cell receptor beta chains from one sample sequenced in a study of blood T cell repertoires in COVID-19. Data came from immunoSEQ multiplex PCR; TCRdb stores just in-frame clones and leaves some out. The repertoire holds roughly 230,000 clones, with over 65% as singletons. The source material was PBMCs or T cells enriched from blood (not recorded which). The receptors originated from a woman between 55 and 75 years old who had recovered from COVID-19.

CDR3 DNA: TGCAGCGGGACTAGCGGGGGACCAGATACGCAGTATTTT. It specifies CSGTSGGPDTQYF. This chain uses TRBV29-1 with TRBJ2-3, with 13 bases lining up with TRBD2. This CDR3 is 13 amino acids long. CDR1 and CDR2 from the germline V gene are SQVTM and ANQGSEA. Trimming at V came to 7 bases and at J to 4 bases, leaving 2 bases not matched to a gene.

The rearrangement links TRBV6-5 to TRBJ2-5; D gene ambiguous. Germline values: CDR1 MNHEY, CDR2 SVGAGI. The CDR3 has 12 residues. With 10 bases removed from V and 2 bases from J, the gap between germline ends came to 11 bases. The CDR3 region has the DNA TGTGCCACTACTGCAGGTCAAGAGACCCAGTACTTC. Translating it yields CATTAGQETQYF.

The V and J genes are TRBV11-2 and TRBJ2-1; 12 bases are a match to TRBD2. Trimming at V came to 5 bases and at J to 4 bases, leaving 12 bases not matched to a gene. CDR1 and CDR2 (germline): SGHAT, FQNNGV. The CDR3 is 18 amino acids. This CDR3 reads CASSPARPSGRGYNEQFF. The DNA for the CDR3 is TGTGCCAGCAGCCCTGCTCGTCCTAGCGGGAGGGGGTACAATGAGCAGTTCTTC.

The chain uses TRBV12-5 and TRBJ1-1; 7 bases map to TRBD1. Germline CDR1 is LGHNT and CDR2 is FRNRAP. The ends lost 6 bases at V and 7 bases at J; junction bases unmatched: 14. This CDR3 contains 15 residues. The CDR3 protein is CASGLDRVPLGEAFF. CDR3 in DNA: TGTGCTAGTGGGTTAGACAGGGTGCCCCTTGGTGAAGCTTTCTTT.

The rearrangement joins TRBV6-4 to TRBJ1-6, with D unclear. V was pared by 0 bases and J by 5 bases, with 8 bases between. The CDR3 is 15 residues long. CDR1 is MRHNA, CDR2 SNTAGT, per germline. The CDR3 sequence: CASSDSKQNNSPLHF. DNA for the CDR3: TGTGCCAGCAGTGACTCGAAACAGAATAATTCACCCCTCCACTTT.

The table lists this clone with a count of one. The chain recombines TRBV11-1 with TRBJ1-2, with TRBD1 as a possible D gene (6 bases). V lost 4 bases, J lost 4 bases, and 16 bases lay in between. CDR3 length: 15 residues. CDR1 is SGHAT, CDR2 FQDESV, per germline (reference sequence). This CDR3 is CASSSAGGRGYGYTF. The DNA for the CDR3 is TGTGCCAGCAGCTCGGCGGGGGGGCGCGGCTATGGCTACACCTTC. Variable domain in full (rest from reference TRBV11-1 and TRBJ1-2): EAEVAQSPRYKITEKSQAVAFWCDPISGHATLYWYRQILGQGPELLVQFQDESVVDDSQLPKDRFSAERLKGVDSTLKIQPAELGDSAMYLCASSSAGGRGYGYTFGSGTRLTVV.

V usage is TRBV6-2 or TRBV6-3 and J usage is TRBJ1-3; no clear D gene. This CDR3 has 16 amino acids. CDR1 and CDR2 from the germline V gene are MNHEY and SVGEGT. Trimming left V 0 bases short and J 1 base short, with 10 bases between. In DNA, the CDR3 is TGTGCCAGCAGTTACTCCTCGGGGATGTCTGGAAACACCATATATTTT. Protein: CASSYSSGMSGNTIYF.

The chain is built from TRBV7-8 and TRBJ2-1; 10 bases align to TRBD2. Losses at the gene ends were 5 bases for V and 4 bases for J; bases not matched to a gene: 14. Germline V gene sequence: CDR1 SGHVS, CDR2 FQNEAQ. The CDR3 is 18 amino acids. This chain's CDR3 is CASSLHKQGLAQYNEQFF. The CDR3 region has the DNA TGTGCCAGCAGCCTACACAAACAGGGACTAGCGCAATACAATGAGCAGTTCTTC.

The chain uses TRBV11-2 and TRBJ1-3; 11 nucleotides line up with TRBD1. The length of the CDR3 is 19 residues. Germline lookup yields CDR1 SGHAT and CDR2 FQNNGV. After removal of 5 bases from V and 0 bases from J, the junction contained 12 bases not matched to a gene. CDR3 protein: CASSTYPGTGGRSGNTIYF. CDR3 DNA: TGTGCCAGCAGCACATATCCCGGGACAGGGGGTCGCTCTGGAAACACCATATATTTT.

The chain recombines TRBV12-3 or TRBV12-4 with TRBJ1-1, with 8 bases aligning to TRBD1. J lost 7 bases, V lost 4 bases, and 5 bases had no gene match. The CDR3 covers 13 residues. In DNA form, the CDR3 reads TGTGCCAGCAGTTCCCCCGGACAGGGTGAAGCTTTCTTT. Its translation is CASSSPGQGEAFF.

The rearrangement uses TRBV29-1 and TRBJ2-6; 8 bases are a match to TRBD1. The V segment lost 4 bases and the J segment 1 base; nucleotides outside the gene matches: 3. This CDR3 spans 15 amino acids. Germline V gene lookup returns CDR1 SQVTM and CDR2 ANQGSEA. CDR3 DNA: TGCAGCGTTGCGGACAGGGCTTCTGGGGCCAACGTCCTGACTTTC. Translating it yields CSVADRASGANVLTF.